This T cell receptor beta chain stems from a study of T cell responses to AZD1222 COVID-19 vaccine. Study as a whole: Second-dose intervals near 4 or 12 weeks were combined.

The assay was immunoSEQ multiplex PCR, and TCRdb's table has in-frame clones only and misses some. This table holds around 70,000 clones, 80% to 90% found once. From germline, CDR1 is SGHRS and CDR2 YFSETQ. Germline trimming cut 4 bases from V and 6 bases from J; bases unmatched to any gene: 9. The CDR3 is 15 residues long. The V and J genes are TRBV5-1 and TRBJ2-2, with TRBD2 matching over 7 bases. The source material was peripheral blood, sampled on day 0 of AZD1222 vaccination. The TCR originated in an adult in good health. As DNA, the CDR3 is TGCGCCAGCAGCAGGACTAGAGGTTCTGCCGGGGAGCTGTTTTTT. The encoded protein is CASSRTRGSAGELFF.